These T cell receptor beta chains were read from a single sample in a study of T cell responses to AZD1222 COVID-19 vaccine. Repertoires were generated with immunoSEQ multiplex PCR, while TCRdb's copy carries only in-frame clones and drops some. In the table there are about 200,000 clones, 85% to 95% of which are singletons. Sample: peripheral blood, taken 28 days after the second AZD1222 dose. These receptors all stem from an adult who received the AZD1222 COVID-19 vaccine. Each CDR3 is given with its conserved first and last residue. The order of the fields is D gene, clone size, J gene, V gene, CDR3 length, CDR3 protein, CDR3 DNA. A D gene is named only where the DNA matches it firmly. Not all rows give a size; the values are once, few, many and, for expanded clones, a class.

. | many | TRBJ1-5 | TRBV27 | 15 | CASSLLSSANQPQHF | TGTGCCAGCAGTTTACTATCCAGTGCTAATCAGCCCCAGCATTTT
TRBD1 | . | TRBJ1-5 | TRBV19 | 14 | CASSMGQTYQPQHF | TGTGCCAGTAGTATGGGACAGACTTATCAGCCCCAGCATTTT
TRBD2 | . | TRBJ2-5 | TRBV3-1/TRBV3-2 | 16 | CASSLGLAGVQGTQYF | TGTGCCAGCAGTCTGGGACTAGCGGGGGTCCAAGGAACCCAGTACTTC
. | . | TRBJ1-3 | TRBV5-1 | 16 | CASSPNGGNSGNTIYF | TGCGCCAGCAGCCCGAATGGGGGAAACTCTGGAAACACCATATATTTT
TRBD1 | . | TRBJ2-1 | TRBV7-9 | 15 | CASSFMGQANNEQFF | TGTGCCAGCAGCTTTATGGGACAGGCCAACAATGAGCAGTTCTTC
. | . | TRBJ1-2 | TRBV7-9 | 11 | CASSLRGGYTF | TGTGCCAGCAGCTTACGGGGCGGCTACACCTTC
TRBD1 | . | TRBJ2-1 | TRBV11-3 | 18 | CASSSSRGGTGTYNEQFF | TGTGCCAGCAGCTCGTCAAGGGGGGGGACAGGGACCTACAATGAGCAGTTCTTC
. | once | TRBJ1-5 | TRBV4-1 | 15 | CASSQDSQNNQPQHF | TGCGCCAGCAGCCAAGACTCCCAGAATAATCAGCCCCAGCATTTT
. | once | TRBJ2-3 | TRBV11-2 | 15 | CASSLKPGSADTQYF | TGTGCCAGCAGCTTAAAGCCAGGGTCGGCAGATACGCAGTATTTT
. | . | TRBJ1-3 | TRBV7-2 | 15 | CASSLVGTSGNTIYF | TGTGCCAGCAGCTTAGTAGGGACCTCTGGAAACACCATATATTTT
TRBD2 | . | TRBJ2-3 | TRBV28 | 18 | CASSSLERGLPSTDTQYF | TGTGCCAGCAGTTCCCTTGAGCGGGGACTCCCTAGCACAGATACGCAGTATTTT
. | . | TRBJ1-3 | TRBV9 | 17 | CASSVEGNPSSGNTIYF | TGTGCCAGCAGCGTAGAAGGGAACCCGAGCTCTGGAAACACCATATATTTT
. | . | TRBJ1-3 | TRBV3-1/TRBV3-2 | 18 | CASSQDPRGPYSGNTIYF | TGTGCCAGCAGCCAAGATCCCAGGGGCCCATACTCTGGAAACACCATATATTTT
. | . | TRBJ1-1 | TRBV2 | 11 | CASSSGGRAFF | TGTGCCAGCAGCTCTGGGGGCCGAGCTTTCTTT
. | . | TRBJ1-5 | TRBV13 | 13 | CASSADRDQPQHF | TGTGCCAGCAGCGCGGACCGCGATCAGCCCCAGCATTTT
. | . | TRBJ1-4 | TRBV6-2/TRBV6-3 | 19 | CASSYTFGTPIPTNEKLFF | TGTGCCAGCAGTTACACGTTCGGGACTCCGATTCCAACTAATGAAAAACTGTTTTTT
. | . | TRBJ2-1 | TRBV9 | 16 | CASSVAGGTSYNEQFF | TGTGCCAGCAGCGTAGCGGGCGGGACCTCCTACAATGAGCAGTTCTTC
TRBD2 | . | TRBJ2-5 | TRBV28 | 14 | CASSLAGLQEAQYF | TGTGCCAGCAGTCTAGCGGGCCTCCAAGAGGCCCAGTACTTC
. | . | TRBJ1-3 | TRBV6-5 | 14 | CASRNRESGNTIYF | TGTGCCAGCCGGAACAGGGAGAGCGGAAACACCATATATTTT
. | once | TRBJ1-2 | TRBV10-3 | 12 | CAISGHTYGYTF | TGTGCCATCAGTGGACATACCTATGGCTACACCTTC
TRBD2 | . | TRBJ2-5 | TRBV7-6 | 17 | CASSLGLAGDSGETQYF | TGTGCCAGCAGCTTGGGACTAGCGGGGGACTCGGGAGAGACCCAGTACTTC
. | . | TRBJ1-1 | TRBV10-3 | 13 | CAITLALSTEAFF | TGTGCCATCACCCTAGCCCTGAGCACTGAAGCTTTCTTT
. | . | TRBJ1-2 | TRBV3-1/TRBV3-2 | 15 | CASSPSHAGGVGYTF | TGTGCCAGCAGCCCGTCTCATGCCGGAGGCGTTGGCTACACCTTC
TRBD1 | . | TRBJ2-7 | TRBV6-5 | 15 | CASSYSTGGSYEQYF | TGTGCCAGCAGTTACTCGACAGGGGGTTCTTACGAGCAGTACTTC
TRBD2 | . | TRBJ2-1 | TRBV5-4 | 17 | CASSLAQAGGSYNEQFF | TGTGCCAGCAGCTTGGCCCAAGCGGGGGGCTCCTACAATGAGCAGTTCTTC
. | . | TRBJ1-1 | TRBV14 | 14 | CASSPRTMNTEAFF | TGTGCCAGCAGCCCGCGGACCATGAACACTGAAGCTTTCTTT
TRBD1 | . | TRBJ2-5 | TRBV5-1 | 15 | CASSFRGPDGVPQYF | TGCGCCAGCAGCTTCAGGGGGCCCGACGGCGTTCCCCAGTACTTC
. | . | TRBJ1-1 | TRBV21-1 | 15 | CASSKGRGLHTEAFF | TGTGCCAGCAGCAAAGGGAGAGGGCTGCACACTGAAGCTTTCTTT
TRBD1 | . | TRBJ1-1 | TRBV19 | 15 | CASSIYTGVNTEAFF | TGTGCCAGTAGTATCTATACAGGGGTGAACACTGAAGCTTTCTTT
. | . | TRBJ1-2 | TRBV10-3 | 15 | CASRGAEDFNYGYTF | TGTGCCAGCAGAGGGGCAGAAGACTTTAACTATGGCTACACCTTC
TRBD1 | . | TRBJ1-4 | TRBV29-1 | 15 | CSVALGTDLNEKLFF | TGCAGCGTTGCCCTCGGGACAGATCTTAATGAAAAACTGTTTTTT
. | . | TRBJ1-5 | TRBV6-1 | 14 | CASSEADRSRAQHF | TGTGCCAGCAGTGAAGCCGACAGGTCAAGAGCCCAGCATTTT
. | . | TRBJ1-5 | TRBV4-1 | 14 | CASSQEGAGQPQHF | TGCGCCAGCAGCCAAGAGGGCGCGGGGCAGCCCCAGCATTTT
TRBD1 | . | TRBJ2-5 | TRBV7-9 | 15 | CASSRDRATSETQYF | TGTGCCAGCAGCCGCGACAGGGCCACATCGGAGACCCAGTACTTC
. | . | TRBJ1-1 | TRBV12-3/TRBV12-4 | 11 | CASSFASEAFF | TGTGCCAGCAGTTTCGCCAGTGAAGCTTTCTTT
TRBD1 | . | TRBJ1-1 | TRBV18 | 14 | CASSLRTGNTEAFF | TGTGCCAGCTCCCTAAGGACAGGCAACACTGAAGCTTTCTTT
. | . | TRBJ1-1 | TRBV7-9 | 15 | CASSLLSLMNTEAFF | TGTGCCAGCAGCTTACTGAGCTTAATGAACACTGAAGCTTTCTTT
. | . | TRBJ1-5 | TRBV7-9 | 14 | CASSLVGGGQPQHF | TGTGCCAGCAGCTTAGTGGGGGGCGGTCAGCCCCAGCATTTT
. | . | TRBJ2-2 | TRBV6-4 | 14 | CASSMERDTGELFF | TGTGCCAGCAGTATGGAGAGAGACACCGGGGAGCTGTTTTTT
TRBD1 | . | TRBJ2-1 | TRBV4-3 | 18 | CASSQDLRTGGSYNEQFF | TGCGCCAGCAGCCAAGATCTCCGGACAGGGGGCTCCTACAATGAGCAGTTCTTC
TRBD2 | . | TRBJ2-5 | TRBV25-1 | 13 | CASSGAGAGTQYF | TGTGCCAGCAGTGGAGCGGGGGCAGGAACCCAGTACTTC
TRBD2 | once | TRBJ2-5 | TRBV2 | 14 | CASQTSGGVETQYF | TGTGCCAGCCAGACTAGCGGGGGGGTAGAGACCCAGTACTTC
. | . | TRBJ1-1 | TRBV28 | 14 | CASSSGGRQAEAFF | TGTGCCAGCAGCTCCGGTGGGAGGCAGGCTGAAGCTTTCTTT
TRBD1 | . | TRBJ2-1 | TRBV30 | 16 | CAWAPPTGGPYNEQFF | TGTGCCTGGGCGCCTCCGACAGGGGGCCCCTACAATGAGCAGTTCTTC
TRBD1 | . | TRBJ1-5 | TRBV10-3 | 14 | CASSTGAPNQPQHF | TGTGCCAGCTCGACAGGGGCCCCAAATCAGCCCCAGCATTTT
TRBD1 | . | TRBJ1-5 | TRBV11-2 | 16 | CASSWGTGGYNQPQHF | TGTGCCAGCAGCTGGGGGACAGGGGGCTACAATCAGCCCCAGCATTTT
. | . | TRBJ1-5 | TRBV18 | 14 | CASSLSPDNQPQHF | TGTGCCAGCTCACTCTCTCCTGACAATCAGCCCCAGCATTTT
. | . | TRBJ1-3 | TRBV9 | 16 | CASSVGSGALGNTIYF | TGTGCCAGCAGCGTGGGATCGGGGGCACTTGGAAACACCATATATTTT
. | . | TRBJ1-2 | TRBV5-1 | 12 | CASSLERNGYTF | TGCGCCAGCAGCTTGGAGCGGAATGGCTACACCTTC
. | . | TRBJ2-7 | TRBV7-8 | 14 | CASSLGGEKYEQYF | TGTGCCAGCAGCTTAGGAGGGGAGAAATACGAGCAGTACTTC
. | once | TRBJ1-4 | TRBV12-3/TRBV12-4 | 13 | CAVSPGGGEKLFF | TGTGCCGTCAGTCCCGGGGGGGGCGAAAAACTGTTTTTT
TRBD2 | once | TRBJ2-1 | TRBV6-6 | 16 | CASSPIAGGYNNEQFF | TGTGCCAGCAGCCCTATAGCGGGGGGCTATAACAATGAGCAGTTCTTC
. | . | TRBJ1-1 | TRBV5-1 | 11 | CAIQVGTEAFF | TGCGCCATCCAAGTGGGCACTGAAGCTTTCTTT
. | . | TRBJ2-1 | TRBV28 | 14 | CASSVGGTYNEQFF | TGTGCCAGCAGTGTAGGGGGGACCTACAATGAGCAGTTCTTC
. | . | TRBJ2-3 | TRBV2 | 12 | CASRMSTDTQYF | TGTGCCAGCAGGATGAGCACAGATACGCAGTATTTT
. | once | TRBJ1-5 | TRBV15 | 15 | CATSRSAVGNQPQHF | TGTGCCACCAGCAGATCCGCGGTCGGCAATCAGCCCCAGCATTTT
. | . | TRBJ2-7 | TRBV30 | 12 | CAWSRGFGEQYF | TGTGCCTGGAGTAGGGGTTTTGGCGAGCAGTACTTC
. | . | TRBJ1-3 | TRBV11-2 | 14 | CASSLTISGNTIYF | TGTGCCAGCAGCTTGACAATCTCTGGAAACACCATATATTTT
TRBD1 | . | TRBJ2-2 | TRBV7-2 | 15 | CASSPGQGATGELFF | TGTGCCAGCAGCCCGGGACAGGGGGCCACCGGGGAGCTGTTTTTT
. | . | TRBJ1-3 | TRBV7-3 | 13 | CASSYTFGNTIYF | TGTGCCAGCAGCTATACTTTTGGAAACACCATATATTTT